This TCR beta chain was captured by sequencing in a study of T cells in Graves' hyperthyroidism and ophthalmopathy. Study observations and caveats: A model using 13 V-J features told ophthalmopathy apart from stable hyperthyroidism.

Researchers amplified the TCR beta CDR3 regions from RNA transcripts. Primed by the HTBI set, a first-round RT-PCR was run on the TCR CDR3. Using its own MiXCR run on the multiplex PCR reads, TCRdb lists one record per CDR3 protein. This table holds roughly 350,000 distinct CDR3 sequences, approximately 13% found once. This clonotype was counted only a few times. Its antigen is still unknown. The CDR3 is 16 residues long. Germline V gene data show CDR1 as LGHDT and CDR2 as YNNKEL (reference sequence). V shed 2 bases and J shed 6 bases, with 20 bases lying between them. Reasons for excluding patients were uncontrolled infection, other autoimmune disease, pregnancy or lactation. Fresh peripheral blood, 10 ml, was the source of the PBMCs.

The chain links TRBV3-1 to TRBJ2-7, with D unresolved. This clonotype was obtained from a woman between 25 and 40 years old with Graves' hyperthyroidism. The specimen was blood. In DNA form, the CDR3 reads TGTGCCAGCAGCCAAAACCCCCCCCCAGGTGTCGGCGAGCAGTACTTC. Protein product: CASSQNPPPGVGEQYF.